This T cell receptor (beta chain) is drawn from a study of T cells after posttransplantation cyclophosphamide. There are 13 residues in the CDR3. Germline lookup yields CDR1 SGHRS and CDR2 YFSETQ. Trimming left V 2 bases short and J 5 bases short, with 11 bases between. Produced via immunoSEQ multiplex PCR; TCRdb's table is partial and in-frame only. Of about 36,000 clones detected, roughly 78% appear once; the ten largest clones hold roughly 8.3%. Busulfan-fludarabine conditioning, marrow transplant, and cyclophosphamide on days +3 and +4 were administered. As concerns this clone: Its specificity is unknown.

General study results and limits: Blood and skin or GI T cell repertoires showed limited TRB overlap. Recipient CMV seropositivity and CMV reactivation strongly tracked TRB clonality. Donor-recipient repertoire similarity was low at 1-2 months, rising over year one.

This TCR was sampled from a female patient in her thirties or forties who received an allogeneic stem cell transplant from a related donor, was CMV-positive, and had no GVHD. The T cells may come from the graft donor. The rearrangement joins TRBV5-1 to TRBJ2-7; D perhaps matches TRBD1 (5 bases). The source material was CD4+ T cells sorted from blood, sampled 1903 days after a stem cell transplant with posttransplant cyclophosphamide. For the CDR3, the DNA is TGCGCCAGCAGCTTTGTAGCAGGGAACGAGCAGTACTTC. Its protein product is CASSFVAGNEQYF.